The 25 T cell receptor beta chains reported below all come from one sample, sequenced in a study of preoperative IRX-2 immunotherapy in early breast cancer. Treatment indicated: preoperative locoregional IRX-2 cytokine immunotherapy. The protocol was immunoSEQ multiplex PCR, while the TCRdb copy is restricted to in-frame clones and leaves out a portion. The data show 60,000 or so clones, roughly 94% seen once. This sample was obtained from a patient treated with IRX-2 immunotherapy. The source is a human donor with breast cancer.

This sequence joins TRBV7-3 and TRBJ2-1, with 8 bases matching TRBD2. This CDR3 is 15 amino acids long. From germline, CDR1 is SGHTA and CDR2 FQGTGA. V lost 5 bases to trimming and J lost 5 bases; unmatched junction nucleotides: 8. The CDR3 protein is CASSVSGTRNNEQFF. CDR3 nucleotides: TGTGCCAGCAGCGTATCCGGGACTAGAAACAATGAGCAGTTCTTC.

V and J are TRBV21-1 and TRBJ2-1. TRBV21-1 is labeled a pseudogene. This CDR3 has 17 residues. This chain's CDR3 is CASSNVGGDRTYNEQFF. The CDR3 coding sequence is TGTGCCAGCAGCAATGTGGGAGGAGACAGGACCTACAATGAGCAGTTCTTC.

This rearrangement joins TRBV4-3 to TRBJ2-7; a weak D match, TRBD1 (5 bases). Germline CDR1 reads LGHNA; CDR2 reads YSLEER. The V end was cut by 4 bases, the J end by 2 bases, with 18 bases between. This CDR3 is 16 amino acids long. CDR3 DNA: TGCGCCAGCAGCCGCCTTCGAATCGACAGTCCCTACGAGCAGTACTTC. Translated: CASSRLRIDSPYEQYF.

This chain uses TRBV7-2 with TRBJ2-5, with D hard to call. This CDR3 region has 13 residues. The V and J ends lost 4 bases and 5 bases respectively, with 11 bases between them. Germline V lookup: CDR1 SGHTA, CDR2 FQGNSA. CDR3: CASSSRSMETQYF. The CDR3 DNA sequence: TGTGCCAGCAGCTCCCGGTCGATGGAGACCCAGTACTTC.

The rearrangement joins TRBV16 to TRBJ1-2, with no clear D. Germline loops: CDR1 KGHSY, CDR2 FQNENV. The CDR3 is 15 residues long. V was clipped by 1 base and J by 0 bases, with 9 bases between them. CDR3 region: CASSQLGTTNYGYTF. The CDR3 coding sequence is TGTGCCAGCAGCCAATTGGGCACTACTAACTATGGCTACACCTTC. The full variable domain, with the rest looked up from reference TRBV16 and TRBJ1-2, is GEEVAQTPKHLVRGEGQKAKLYCAPIKGHSYVFWYQQVLKNEFKFLISFQNENVFDETGMPKERFSAKCLPNSPCSLEIQATKLEDSAVYFCASSQLGTTNYGYTFGSGTRLTVV.

V is TRBV18 and J is TRBJ2-7, with TRBD2 matching over 14 bases. J gave up 6 bases and V 6 bases, and 4 bases lay outside the gene matches. CDR1 is KGHSH and CDR2 is LQKENI in the germline V gene. CDR3 size: 14 residues. The DNA of the CDR3 is TGTGCCAGCTCCTTGGGACTAGCGGGAGCCGAGCAGTACTTC. Its translation is CASSLGLAGAEQYF. Supplemented by reference TRBV18 and TRBJ2-7, the full variable domain reads NAGVMQNPRHLVRRRGQEARLRCSPMKGHSHVYWYRQLPEEGLKFMVYLQKENIIDESGMPKERFSAEFPKEGPSILRIQQVVRGDSAAYFCASSLGLAGAEQYFGPGTRLTVT.

This chain joins TRBV7-2 and TRBJ1-1, with 8 bases lining up with TRBD1. The CDR3 sequence is 15 residues long. CDR1 and CDR2 (germline): SGHTA, FQGNSA. V trimming: 2 bases; J trimming: 1 base; junction bases outside the gene matches: 3. The chain's CDR3 is CASSLRGQENTEAFF. The CDR3 region has the DNA TGTGCCAGCAGCTTAAGGGGACAGGAGAACACTGAAGCTTTCTTT.

This clone appeared a few times. The chain carries TRBV11-2 and TRBJ2-3, with TRBD1 as a possible D gene (6 bases). The germline V and J ends were trimmed by 2 bases and 0 bases, with 9 bases remaining between them. Germline lookup yields CDR1 SGHAT and CDR2 FQNNGV. This CDR3 spans 15 amino acids. The CDR3 DNA sequence: TGTGCCAGCAGCTTATGGGACACTAGCACAGATACGCAGTATTTT. Its protein is CASSLWDTSTDTQYF. The complete variable domain, with remaining parts taken from reference TRBV11-2 and TRBJ2-3, reads EAGVAQSPRYKIIEKRQSVAFWCNPISGHATLYWYQQILGQGPKLLIQFQNNGVVDDSQLPKDRFSAERLKGVDSTLKIQPAKLEDSAVYLCASSLWDTSTDTQYFGPGTRLTVL.

This chain joins TRBV5-4 and TRBJ1-5; D gene ambiguous. Germline loops: CDR1 SGHNT, CDR2 YYREEE (reference sequence). The CDR3 spans 17 residues. Deletions cut 7 bases from V and 0 bases from J, with 20 bases between. DNA for the CDR3: TGTGCCAGCCAAGCAGCCATGAAGAGGAATAGCAATCAGCCCCAGCATTTT. Amino acids: CASQAAMKRNSNQPQHF.

The rearrangement joins TRBV5-4 to TRBJ1-1; 7 bases match TRBD1. The CDR3 sequence is 14 residues long. From germline, CDR1 is SGHNT and CDR2 YYREEE (reference sequence). The V segment lost 4 bases and the J segment 6 bases; nucleotides outside the gene matches: 9. The CDR3 coding sequence is TGTGCCAGCAGCGAAACCTCGACAGGGTCTGAAGCTTTCTTT. Residues: CASSETSTGSEAFF.

The J gene is TRBJ1-2, the V gene TRBV28; D is possibly TRBD1 (5 bases). CDR1 and CDR2 from the germline V gene are MDHEN and SYDVKM. This CDR3 has 13 amino acids. Between the trimmed V and J ends, which lost 7 bases and 6 bases, there was a span of 15 bases. CDR3 nucleotide sequence: TGTGCCAGCATCCCGGGGGTTGGCCATGGCTACACCTTC. Translating it yields CASIPGVGHGYTF.

The gene calls are TRBV19 and TRBJ1-4, with D perhaps TRBD1 (6 bases). The CDR3 length is 12 residues. CDR1 LNHDA and CDR2 SQIVND come from the germline V gene (reference sequence). V shed 10 bases and J shed 5 bases, with 11 bases lying between them. The CDR3 DNA reads TGTGCCACTTCAGGGGAGAATGAAAAACTGTTTTTT. Encoded protein: CATSGENEKLFF.

This clone was counted once. The V and J genes are TRBV27 and TRBJ2-7; no clear D gene. CDR3 length equals 13 residues. V was cut by 3 bases and J by 4 bases, with 10 bases left in between. CDR1 MNHEY and CDR2 SMNVEV come from the germline V gene (reference sequence). As DNA, the CDR3 is TGTGCCAGCAGTTTCGGTAGGGCGTACGAGCAGTACTTC. It encodes CASSFGRAYEQYF.

The chain combines TRBV7-6 with TRBJ1-1; D gene ambiguous. Trimming pared 2 bases from V and 1 base from J, leaving 8 bases between. Germline V gene data show CDR1 as SGHVS and CDR2 as FNYEAQ. The CDR3 contains 14 residues. The CDR3 nucleotides are TGTGCCAGCAGCTTAATGGCGGAGAACACTGAAGCTTTCTTT. As protein: CASSLMAENTEAFF.

V and J are TRBV6-6 and TRBJ2-5; no definite D call. Germline CDR1 is MNHNY and CDR2 is SVGAGI (reference sequence). This CDR3 is 15 amino acids long. V was shortened by 0 bases and J by 1 base, with 9 bases between the two germline ends. The CDR3 protein is CASSYSGGIQETQYF. CDR3 DNA: TGTGCCAGCAGTTACTCGGGCGGCATCCAAGAGACCCAGTACTTC.

The chain uses TRBV28 and TRBJ1-5; D possibly corresponds to TRBD1 (6 bases). Trimming took off 6 bases at V and 3 bases at J, with 12 bases between the two ends. The germline V gene encodes CDR1 MDHEN and CDR2 SYDVKM. The CDR3 has 14 amino acids. CDR3 in amino acids: CASRQQGDNQPQHF. The DNA of the CDR3 is TGTGCCAGCAGACAACAGGGCGACAATCAGCCCCAGCATTTT.

A remark on this clone: Distinct nucleotide sequences in the sample also encode this CDR3. CDR3 DNA sequence: TGCGCCAGCAGCCAAGATGGAGTGCTTCTGGGGGCTTTCTTT. Translation gives CASSQDGVLLGAFF. J is TRBJ1-1 and V is TRBV4-1; no firm D call. The germline gives CDR1 MGHRA, CDR2 YSYEKL. This CDR3 has 14 residues. Trimming removed 0 bases at V and 11 bases at J, with 16 bases between.

This rearrangement joins TRBV11-3 to TRBJ2-1; 9 bases are shared with TRBD2. Germline V gene lookup returns CDR1 SGHNT and CDR2 YENEEA. This CDR3 spans 16 amino acids. V dropped 3 bases and J dropped 7; count of bases not matched to a gene: 10. This CDR3 is CASSLGLADRGNEQFF. The CDR3 DNA is TGTGCCAGCAGCTTGGGACTAGCAGACCGAGGGAATGAGCAGTTCTTC.

V usage is TRBV6-5 and J usage is TRBJ1-1; D unresolved. Trimming cost V 0 bases and J 0 bases, with 8 bases left between them. The CDR3 runs to 15 residues. Germline CDR1 MNHEY, CDR2 SVGAGI. The CDR3 here is CASSYSSSLNTEAFF. Here the CDR3 DNA reads TGTGCCAGCAGTTACTCCTCGAGTCTGAACACTGAAGCTTTCTTT.

This clone was counted once. The J gene is TRBJ2-4, the V gene TRBV7-8; 9 nucleotides line up with TRBD1. V lost 0 bases, J lost 3 bases, and 15 bases stayed unmatched. CDR1 and CDR2 (germline): SGHVS, FQNEAQ. The CDR3 has 20 residues. The CDR3 sequence: CASSLAPGQGFWLGKNIQYF. CDR3 nucleotide sequence: TGTGCCAGCAGCTTAGCGCCGGGACAGGGTTTCTGGCTAGGCAAAAACATTCAGTACTTC. Looking up the rest from reference TRBV7-8 and TRBJ2-4 gives the full variable domain: GAGVSQSPRYKVAKRGQDVALRCDPISGHVSLFWYQQALGQGPEFLTYFQNEAQLDKSGLPSDRFFAERPEGSVSTLKIQRTQQEDSAVYLCASSLAPGQGFWLGKNIQYFGAGTRLSVL.

The chain recombines TRBV9 with TRBJ1-1, with D possibly being TRBD1 (5 bases). In germline, CDR1 is SGDLS, CDR2 YYNGEE. The CDR3 spans 14 residues. The V end lost 3 bases, the J end lost 1 base, and 10 bases lay between the germline ends. The DNA for the CDR3 is TGTGCCAGCAGCGGGGGGGTACCGAACACTGAAGCTTTCTTT. It is translated as CASSGGVPNTEAFF. The complete variable domain, with remaining parts taken from reference TRBV9 and TRBJ1-1, reads DSGVTQTPKHLITATGQRVTLRCSPRSGDLSVYWYQQSLDQGLQFLIQYYNGEERAKGNILERFSAQQFPDLHSELNLSSLELGDSALYFCASSGGVPNTEAFFGQGTRLTVV.

The chain joins TRBV18 to TRBJ2-4; TRBD2 might be the D (6 bases). This CDR3 is 14 amino acids long. The germline CDR1 and CDR2 sequences are KGHSH and LQKENI. V was cut by 3 bases and J by 8 bases, with 14 bases left in between. CDR3 amino acids: CASSPAGGEDIQYF. The CDR3 DNA is TGTGCCAGCTCACCCGCCGGGGGAGAGGACATTCAGTACTTC.

V and J are TRBV10-3 and TRBJ1-5, with D tentatively TRBD1 (5 bases). Trimming pared 6 bases from V and 2 bases from J, leaving 11 bases between. CDR3 length: 14 amino acids. Germline loops: CDR1 ENHRY, CDR2 SYGVKD. Written as DNA, the CDR3 is TGTGCCATCAGCCAGGGTGAGGGCAATCAGCCCCAGCATTTT. Protein product: CAISQGEGNQPQHF.

The chain is built from TRBV9 and TRBJ2-1; the D call may be TRBD1 or TRBD2 (5 bases each). The CDR3 is 16 amino acids. Trimming removed 6 bases from V and 5 bases from J, with 21 bases in between. In germline, CDR1 is SGDLS, CDR2 YYNGEE. CDR3 in amino acids: CASTRTGTVGNNEQFF. The CDR3 region has the DNA TGTGCCAGCACCCGAACCGGGACCGTCGGAAACAATGAGCAGTTCTTC. The complete variable domain, with remaining parts taken from reference TRBV9 and TRBJ2-1, reads DSGVTQTPKHLITATGQRVTLRCSPRSGDLSVYWYQQSLDQGLQFLIQYYNGEERAKGNILERFSAQQFPDLHSELNLSSLELGDSALYFCASTRTGTVGNNEQFFGPGTRLTVL.

The chain joins TRBV10-3 to TRBJ2-3; TRBD1 or TRBD2 may be the D gene (5 bases each). V was cut by 2 bases and J by 3 bases, with 12 bases left in between. This CDR3 comprises 15 residues. The germline V gene has CDR1 ENHRY and CDR2 SYGVKD. CDR3 region: CAISERDGRTDTQYF. DNA for the CDR3: TGTGCCATCAGTGAGCGGGACGGACGTACAGATACGCAGTATTTT.